This T cell receptor (beta chain) stems from a study of monozygotic twins with inflammatory bowel disease. Overall study findings and caveats: Reduced clonotype sharing with other individuals was observed in IBD patients relative to healthy twins, especially with disease activity.

About this clonotype: The antigen is not known.

TCRdb processed the 5' RACE reads again and assigns one entry to each CDR3 protein, with no DNA. Its table records over 200,000 distinct CDR3 sequences. The CDR3 loop spans 16 amino acids. The receptor's source is a human donor with ulcerative colitis or Crohn's disease, or a healthy co-twin of an affected twin (not recorded which). The source material was blood. The chain joins TRBV12-3 or TRBV12-4 to TRBJ1-2; the D call from TCRdb, TRBD1, cannot be confirmed without DNA. CDR3 sequence reads: CASSRIPDSANYGYTF.